The following is a TCR beta chain sequence with its context. Its antigen is not yet known. The sample holds no much larger clone one base away, and base qualities are not on file. The immunoSEQ Assay, a bias-controlled multiplex PCR, was used to amplify TCRbeta CDR3 regions from genomic DNA. The paper's data handling went like this. Nucleated cell counts per sample were estimated from amplification of reference gene primers within the assay. To quantify the absolute abundance of each unique TCRbeta CDR3 rearrangement, sequence reads were collapsed and filtered. Productive Simpson clonality was computed per sample as the square root of Simpson's diversity index over productive rearrangements. Drawn from immuneACCESS, this table holds only the in-frame rearrangements with V and J called that TCRdb kept. Clones are partly lost; checked studies trace under half to an unresolved V gene and leave the rest unexplained. The DNA gave D and trimming, while V, J and clone size come from that table. This sample comprises around 250,000 clones, 89% of them detected only once. About 4.6% of the sample comes from the top ten.

There are 12 amino acids in the CDR3, from cysteine to phenylalanine inclusive. The sequence is cut down to CDR3 DNA, 36 bases in frame from base 1. CDR1 and CDR2 (SEHNR, FQNEAQ) derive from the germline V gene (reference sequence). V drops 1 base and J drops 17 bases, leaving 12 bases in between. The source of the sample is a study of blood T cell repertoires in COVID-19 (dated by TCRdb to about 2020). Context from the whole study: The collaborator samples originated in the United States, Italy and Spain and spanned the acute and convalescent phases of COVID-19. The material from the prospective study consisted of cDNA or gDNA derived from T cells, B-cell-depleted T cells, or PBMCs. Deeply sampled blood TCRbeta repertoires from subjects exposed to, actively infected with, or recovered from COVID-19 were included in the dataset. The repertoires were released in a freely available public database meant as a resource for research on the immune response to SARS-CoV-2. The samples were drawn from two sources: the first 160 participants of the ongoing ImmuneRACE study, and 1,200 or so subjects contributed by 6 global collaborators. The sample metadata nearly always contained a de-identified subject ID, COVID-19 status, age in years and sex. Where available, HLA class I and class II types were obtained from metadata supplied by the sample provider rather than from assay-based typing. Overall results and qualifications from the work: How much clinical and demographic metadata was included differed by source and by participant, and the metadata was provided uncurated.

Another Seattle source contributed samples from volunteer blood donors who had recovered from COVID-19. The collaborating institutions used their own protocols to collect whole blood in K2EDTA tubes. For TCRbeta analysis, collaborator samples were shipped as frozen whole blood, as isolated PBMCs, or as DNA extracted from either sample type. The sequence was obtained from a woman aged 40 to 55 who had recovered from COVID-19. What was sequenced was peripheral blood. The sequence links TRBV7-9 to TRBJ1-6, with a tentative D gene TRBD1 over 5 matching bases. The DNA reads as follows: TGTGCCAGCAGCTTAGGACCGCGGGGGATCCACTTT. It translates as CASSLGPRGIHF.